One sample yielded the 21 T cell receptor beta chains listed below, sequenced in a study of shared T cell receptors in the human thymus. Assay: immunoSEQ multiplex PCR; the TCRdb copy retains only in-frame clones and omits some. In the table there are hundreds of thousands of clones, roughly 90% of which are singletons. These same records also appear under a second study, on human thymus T cells.

Specimen: thymocytes. The origin of the receptors is a boy under two years old with a congenital heart defect.

The V and J genes are TRBV10-3 and TRBJ2-7; 12 bases are shared with TRBD2. The junction had 5 bases not matched to a gene; V was cut back by 0 bases and J by 2 bases. The CDR3 has 17 amino acids. The germline gives CDR1 ENHRY, CDR2 SYGVKD. The chain's CDR3 is CAISESTLAGGPYEQYF. As DNA, the CDR3 is TGTGCCATCAGTGAGTCGACGCTAGCGGGAGGGCCCTACGAGCAGTACTTC.

This clone was counted only a few times. The J gene is TRBJ2-7, the V gene TRBV30, with 7 bases identical to TRBD2. V was pared by 0 bases and J by 3 bases, with 8 bases of the junction left unmatched. The CDR3 is 15 amino acids. The germline gives CDR1 GTSNPN, CDR2 SVGIG (reference sequence). The CDR3 DNA follows: TGTGCCTGGAGTGTCGGGGCGGGAGATCGCTACGAGCAGTACTTC. This sequence encodes CAWSVGAGDRYEQYF.

The rearrangement joins TRBV5-4 to TRBJ2-1; the match to TRBD1 covers 8 bases. V dropped 2 bases and J dropped 7; count of bases not matched to a gene: 8. The CDR3 has 15 amino acids. The germline CDR1 and CDR2 sequences are SGHNT and YYREEE (reference sequence). The CDR3 DNA follows: TGTGCCAGCAGCTTAAGTGGCAGGGGGCAGAATGAGCAGTTCTTC. It is translated as CASSLSGRGQNEQFF.

This chain uses TRBV15 with TRBJ1-5; 7 nucleotides match TRBD1. Trimming at V came to 4 bases and at J to 1 base, leaving 10 bases not matched to a gene. The CDR3 consists of 17 residues. Germline CDR1 reads LNHNV; CDR2 reads YYDKDF (reference sequence). The CDR3 region has the DNA TGTGCCACCAGCACATACAGACAGGGTTGCAGCAATCAGCCCCAGCATTTT. It translates to CATSTYRQGCSNQPQHF.

Only one count was recorded for this clone. This sequence joins TRBV15 and TRBJ2-7, with 7 positions matching TRBD2. The length of the CDR3 is 15 residues. Unmatched junction bases numbered 8, after V lost 4 bases and J lost 2 bases. Per the germline V gene, CDR1 is LNHNV and CDR2 is YYDKDF (reference sequence). The CDR3 reads CATSIRLASAYEQYF. The CDR3 nucleotides read TGTGCCACCAGCATCCGACTAGCATCGGCCTACGAGCAGTACTTC.

This clone was found a few times. The rearrangement uses TRBV18 and TRBJ2-1; 7 nucleotides agree with TRBD1. The CDR3 runs to 15 residues. CDR1 is KGHSH and CDR2 is LQKENI in the germline V gene. The V gene end was trimmed by 2 bases and the J gene end by 1 base; junction bases not matched to a gene: 2. The chain's CDR3 is CASSPGTVSYNEQFF. For the CDR3, the DNA is TGTGCCAGCTCACCAGGGACAGTATCCTACAATGAGCAGTTCTTC.

V usage is TRBV18 and J usage is TRBJ2-1; D may be TRBD2 (5 bases). The length of the CDR3 is 17 residues. The germline gives CDR1 KGHSH, CDR2 LQKENI. V lost 2 bases and J lost 0, with 14 bases in between. DNA of the CDR3: TGTGCCAGCTCACCAAGGATAGCGCCCAGCTCCTACAATGAGCAGTTCTTC. Amino acids: CASSPRIAPSSYNEQFF.

The genes are TRBV14 and TRBJ2-3, with TRBD2 matching 11 bases. In germline, CDR1 is SGHDN, CDR2 FVKESK. The CDR3 extends over 19 amino acids. V lost 1 base and J lost 1; bases outside the gene matches: 10. Here the CDR3 reads CASSQAWELAGDGTDTQYF. As DNA, the CDR3 is TGTGCCAGCAGCCAAGCGTGGGAACTAGCGGGAGACGGCACAGATACGCAGTATTTT.

This clone was detected once. The chain is built from TRBV7-9 and TRBJ2-7; TRBD2 might be the D (6 bases). The V end lost 5 bases, the J end lost 1 base, and 15 bases lay between the germline ends. The CDR3 runs 15 residues. From germline, CDR1 is SEHNR and CDR2 FQNEAQ (reference sequence). As DNA, the CDR3 is TGTGCCAGCAGCCCGGGGCGGGGAGGATCCTACGAGCAGTACTTC. Its translation is CASSPGRGGSYEQYF.

The chain is built from TRBV15 and TRBJ2-1; 10 nucleotides line up with TRBD2. With 1 base clipped from V and 5 bases from J, the junction kept 11 bases outside the gene matches. CDR3 size: 18 residues. Germline CDR1 is LNHNV and CDR2 is YYDKDF (reference sequence). In nucleotides, the CDR3 is TGTGCCACCAGCAGAGGGGACTTTAGCGGGAGGCAACACAATGAGCAGTTCTTC. Protein: CATSRGDFSGRQHNEQFF.

This clone was counted once. This chain joins TRBV5-8 and TRBJ2-1; D not resolved. The V gene lost 0 bases and the J gene lost 6 bases, with 7 bases spanning the gap. The CDR3 loop spans 13 amino acids. Per the germline V gene, CDR1 is SGHTS and CDR2 is YDEGEE. In nucleotides, the CDR3 is TGTGCCAGCAGCTTGGGGCCTTTCAATGAGCAGTTCTTC. Translated: CASSLGPFNEQFF.

V usage is TRBV27 and J usage is TRBJ2-7; TRBD1 might be the D (6 bases). The CDR3 loop spans 17 amino acids. Between the trimmed V and J ends, which lost 5 bases and 3 bases, there was a span of 23 bases. In germline, CDR1 is MNHEY, CDR2 SMNVEV (reference sequence). CDR3 coding DNA: TGTGCCAGCAGTCATACCCCACGGACAGTCTCCCGCTACGAGCAGTACTTC. Residues: CASSHTPRTVSRYEQYF.

This chain uses TRBV4-3 with TRBJ2-7; tentatively, D is TRBD1 (5 bases). The CDR3 is 14 residues long. Germline CDR1 reads LGHNA; CDR2 reads YSLEER. Between the trimmed V and J ends, which lost 2 bases and 4 bases, there was a span of 12 bases. Here the CDR3 reads CASSQTKDTYEQYF. The CDR3 region has the DNA TGCGCCAGCAGCCAAACGAAGGACACTTACGAGCAGTACTTC.

The gene calls are TRBV6-5 and TRBJ2-7; TRBD2 matches at 7 bases. The trim removed 2 bases at V and 1 base at J, leaving 5 bases unmatched. Per the germline V gene, CDR1 is MNHEY and CDR2 is SVGAGI. This CDR3 is 15 amino acids long. Here the CDR3 reads CASSYRLGRSYEQYF. Written as DNA, the CDR3 is TGTGCCAGCAGTTACAGGCTCGGGAGGTCCTACGAGCAGTACTTC.

The chain combines TRBV6-1 with TRBJ1-5; 8 bases are shared with TRBD1. Per germline, CDR1 MNHNS and CDR2 SASEGT. The CDR3 has 16 amino acids. V shed 4 bases and J 6 bases; nucleotides not matched to a gene: 11. The CDR3 sequence is CASSVRTGYQGQPQHF. DNA for the CDR3: TGTGCCAGCAGTGTACGGACAGGGTATCAGGGTCAGCCCCAGCATTTT.

The V call is TRBV11-2, the J call TRBJ2-1, with 7 bases fitting TRBD2. The junction had 12 bases not matched to a gene; V was cut back by 4 bases and J by 0 bases. Germline V gene sequence: CDR1 SGHAT, CDR2 FQNNGV. This CDR3 has 18 residues. The CDR3 region is CASSSEEVTSDSYNEQFF. As DNA, the CDR3 is TGTGCCAGCAGCTCCGAGGAAGTCACTAGCGACTCCTACAATGAGCAGTTCTTC.

V and J are TRBV5-8 and TRBJ2-1, with no clear D. This CDR3 spans 10 amino acids. CDR1 SGHTS and CDR2 YDEGEE come from the germline V gene. The germline V and J ends were trimmed by 10 bases and 8 bases, with 10 bases remaining between them. CDR3 sequence: CASPVDEQFF. In nucleotides, the CDR3 is TGTGCCTCCCCGGTAGATGAGCAGTTCTTC.

J is TRBJ2-1 and V is TRBV28; possible D gene TRBD1, 7 bases. The V end lost 5 bases, the J end lost 8 bases, and 19 bases lay between the germline ends. Germline V gene data show CDR1 as MDHEN and CDR2 as SYDVKM. This CDR3 is built from 15 residues. The CDR3 spells CASSPPRGVRYEQFF. CDR3 DNA: TGTGCCAGCAGTCCGCCCAGGGGGGTTCGGTATGAGCAGTTCTTC.

The chain joins TRBV29-1 to TRBJ1-2; D not resolved. The CDR3 extends over 13 amino acids. Trimming cost V 7 bases and J 4 bases, with 16 bases left between them. CDR1 is SQVTM and CDR2 is ANQGSEA in the germline V gene. The CDR3 is CSAEGGDRYGYTF. For the CDR3, the DNA is TGCAGCGCTGAGGGCGGGGATCGCTATGGCTACACCTTC. The full variable domain, in which reference TRBV29-1 and TRBJ1-2 provide the parts outside the CDR3, is SAVISQKPSRDICQRGTSLTIQCQVDSQVTMMFWYRQQPGQSLTLIATANQGSEATYESGFVIDKFPISRPNLTFSTLTVSNMSPEDSSIYLCSAEGGDRYGYTFGSGTRLTVV.

The chain joins TRBV15 to TRBJ2-3, with D tentatively TRBD2 (5 bases). The germline V and J ends were trimmed by 5 bases and 0 bases, with 12 bases remaining between them. The CDR3 runs 15 residues. Germline CDR1 is LNHNV and CDR2 is YYDKDF (reference sequence). The CDR3 DNA is TGTGCCACCAGCTGTGCGGGCCATAGCACAGATACGCAGTATTTT. Encoded protein: CATSCAGHSTDTQYF.

This clone was detected only once. CDR3 loop: CASSPRDRVSYEQYF. The CDR3 nucleotides are TGTGCCAGTAGTCCCAGGGACAGAGTCTCCTACGAGCAGTACTTC. The chain is built from TRBV19 and TRBJ2-7, with 7 positions matching TRBD1. This CDR3 is built from 15 residues. V shed 5 bases and J 0 bases; nucleotides not matched to a gene: 7. Germline-derived CDR1 and CDR2 are LNHDA and SQIVND (reference sequence).